This is a list of T cell receptor beta chains from one sample in a study of cytomegalovirus exposure and HLA in healthy donors. This table comes from immunoSEQ multiplex PCR, and its TCRdb copy is limited to in-frame clones, with some not included. The data contain about 140,000 clones, approximately 80% of them singletons. The sequencing sample was made of PBMCs. The receptors stem from a woman younger than 30 in good health and CMV-seropositive. Both conserved end residues are part of each CDR3. A D gene is named only where the DNA matches it firmly. Not all rows give a size; the values are once, few, many and, for expanded clones, a class.

j_gene: TRBJ2-5; abundance: NA; v_gene: TRBV6-5; d_gene: NA; CDR3nt: TGTGCCAGCAGTTACCTCACAGGTAGCCAGACCCAGTACTTC; CDR3aa: CASSYLTGSQTQYF
j_gene: TRBJ2-5; abundance: NA; v_gene: TRBV27; d_gene: NA; CDR3nt: TGTGCCAGCAGTCCGACGGGATTCGGGGAGACCCAGTACTTC; CDR3aa: CASSPTGFGETQYF
j_gene: TRBJ2-7; abundance: NA; v_gene: TRBV5-1; d_gene: TRBD1; CDR3nt: TGCGCCAGCAGCTGGGGTACAGGGGGCTCCTACGAGCAGTACTTC; CDR3aa: CASSWGTGGSYEQYF
j_gene: TRBJ2-2; abundance: once; v_gene: TRBV6-1; d_gene: NA; CDR3nt: TGTGCCAGCAGTGCCTCGGGGAGGAGGACCGGGGAGCTGTTTTTT; CDR3aa: CASSASGRRTGELFF
j_gene: TRBJ2-5; abundance: NA; v_gene: TRBV6-5; d_gene: TRBD1; CDR3nt: TGTGCCAGCAGTGTTGGGACAGGGCAAGAGACCCAGTACTTC; CDR3aa: CASSVGTGQETQYF
j_gene: TRBJ1-1; abundance: NA; v_gene: TRBV4-1; d_gene: NA; CDR3nt: TGCGCCAGCAGCCACCCGGTGCGGGGCAAGAACACTGAAGCTTTCTTT; CDR3aa: CASSHPVRGKNTEAFF
j_gene: TRBJ1-1; abundance: NA; v_gene: TRBV11-3; d_gene: TRBD1; CDR3nt: TGTGCCAGCAGCTTAAACGAGGGGGCCATGAACACTGAAGCTTTCTTT; CDR3aa: CASSLNEGAMNTEAFF
j_gene: TRBJ1-2; abundance: NA; v_gene: TRBV7-9; d_gene: TRBD1; CDR3nt: TGTGCCAGCAGGACAGGGCTGAACTATGGCTACACCTTC; CDR3aa: CASRTGLNYGYTF
j_gene: TRBJ1-5; abundance: few; v_gene: TRBV30; d_gene: NA; CDR3nt: TGTGCCTGGAGTTCCCCTCGGGACAATCTTTATAGCAATCAGCCCCAGCATTTT; CDR3aa: CAWSSPRDNLYSNQPQHF
j_gene: TRBJ2-2; abundance: NA; v_gene: TRBV5-4; d_gene: NA; CDR3nt: TGTGCCAGCAGCTTGAAGAACTCCAATGCTGAGCTGTTTTTT; CDR3aa: CASSLKNSNAELFF
j_gene: TRBJ2-7; abundance: NA; v_gene: TRBV29-1; d_gene: NA; CDR3nt: TGCAGCGTTGCAGTATCCTACGAGCAGTACTTC; CDR3aa: CSVAVSYEQYF
j_gene: TRBJ2-3; abundance: NA; v_gene: TRBV28; d_gene: NA; CDR3nt: TGTGCCAGCAGCTTCCTTCGCGGAGGGAGCACAGATACGCAGTATTTT; CDR3aa: CASSFLRGGSTDTQYF
j_gene: TRBJ2-5; abundance: NA; v_gene: TRBV6-5; d_gene: TRBD2; CDR3nt: TGTGCCAGCAGGGCCCGGGGGGACGAAGAGACCCAGTACTTC; CDR3aa: CASRARGDEETQYF
j_gene: TRBJ1-2; abundance: NA; v_gene: TRBV7-2; d_gene: NA; CDR3nt: TGTGCCAGCAGCTTGGTCAGGGCAGGGGCCTATGGCTACACCTTC; CDR3aa: CASSLVRAGAYGYTF
j_gene: TRBJ2-2; abundance: NA; v_gene: TRBV7-2; d_gene: NA; CDR3nt: TGTGCCAGCCTTACCCCCGGACTCGGAGGGAACACCGGGGAGCTGTTTTTT; CDR3aa: CASLTPGLGGNTGELFF
j_gene: TRBJ2-3; abundance: NA; v_gene: TRBV7-9; d_gene: NA; CDR3nt: TGTGCCAGCAGCCGTAAAGTGGCGGGGGCCACAGATACGCAGTATTTT; CDR3aa: CASSRKVAGATDTQYF
j_gene: TRBJ1-2; abundance: NA; v_gene: TRBV6-6; d_gene: NA; CDR3nt: TGTGCCAGCAGCGAGGGGGTCCTTTACACCTTC; CDR3aa: CASSEGVLYTF
j_gene: TRBJ1-1; abundance: NA; v_gene: TRBV11-2; d_gene: NA; CDR3nt: TGTGCCAGCAGCTCGGCGGGCCAGATTGAAGCTTTCTTT; CDR3aa: CASSSAGQIEAFF
j_gene: TRBJ2-1; abundance: NA; v_gene: TRBV19; d_gene: TRBD2; CDR3nt: TGTGCCAGAGGGCCCCCTATGCCTAGCGGGGACCGAACTTACAATGAGCAGTTCTTC; CDR3aa: CARGPPMPSGDRTYNEQFF
j_gene: TRBJ1-1; abundance: NA; v_gene: TRBV19; d_gene: NA; CDR3nt: TGTGCCAGTAGTACCCGGGAGAGGAACACTGAAGCTTTCTTT; CDR3aa: CASSTRERNTEAFF
j_gene: TRBJ1-2; abundance: NA; v_gene: TRBV27; d_gene: TRBD1; CDR3nt: TGTGCCAGCAGTCCAAGGACAGGGAACTATGGCTACACCTTC; CDR3aa: CASSPRTGNYGYTF
j_gene: TRBJ2-5; abundance: NA; v_gene: TRBV5-6; d_gene: NA; CDR3nt: TGTGCCAGTATTAGCTCGGAGTACCAAGAGACCCAGTACTTC; CDR3aa: CASISSEYQETQYF
j_gene: TRBJ1-3; abundance: NA; v_gene: TRBV5-1; d_gene: NA; CDR3nt: TGCGCCAGCAGCTTGGACAGGAAAAACTCTGGAAACACCATATATTTT; CDR3aa: CASSLDRKNSGNTIYF
j_gene: TRBJ1-2; abundance: NA; v_gene: TRBV2; d_gene: TRBD1; CDR3nt: TGTGCCAGCAGCCCCCCCGGGACAGGGGATGGCTACACCTTC; CDR3aa: CASSPPGTGDGYTF
j_gene: TRBJ1-1; abundance: NA; v_gene: TRBV30; d_gene: NA; CDR3nt: TGTGCCTGGAGTACAGGAGGGCCTGAAGCTTTCTTT; CDR3aa: CAWSTGGPEAFF
j_gene: TRBJ2-7; abundance: once; v_gene: TRBV5-1; d_gene: NA; CDR3nt: TGCGCCAGCAGCTTCAAAGGGGGCTCCTACGAGCAGTACTTC; CDR3aa: CASSFKGGSYEQYF
j_gene: TRBJ2-3; abundance: NA; v_gene: TRBV5-1; d_gene: NA; CDR3nt: TGCGCCAGCAGGGCGGAACCGAGGGCAGATACGCAGTATTTT; CDR3aa: CASRAEPRADTQYF
j_gene: TRBJ1-3; abundance: few; v_gene: TRBV30; d_gene: NA; CDR3nt: TGTGCCTGGAGTAACAGTGTCTCTGGAAACACCATATATTTT; CDR3aa: CAWSNSVSGNTIYF
j_gene: TRBJ1-1; abundance: NA; v_gene: TRBV20-1; d_gene: NA; CDR3nt: TGCAGTGCTAGAGGCAGCACTGAAGCTTTCTTT; CDR3aa: CSARGSTEAFF
j_gene: TRBJ1-2; abundance: NA; v_gene: TRBV6-1; d_gene: NA; CDR3nt: TGTGCCAGCAGTGAAGAAGTCTACGGCTACACCTTC; CDR3aa: CASSEEVYGYTF
j_gene: TRBJ1-3; abundance: once; v_gene: TRBV6-5; d_gene: NA; CDR3nt: TGTGCCAGCAGCCCACCGGACACCAGAAACACCATATATTTT; CDR3aa: CASSPPDTRNTIYF
j_gene: TRBJ1-2; abundance: NA; v_gene: TRBV2; d_gene: NA; CDR3nt: TGTGCCAGCCCCGCGGTGATTTTAGCTGGTGGCTACACCTTC; CDR3aa: CASPAVILAGGYTF
j_gene: TRBJ2-2; abundance: NA; v_gene: TRBV9; d_gene: NA; CDR3nt: TGTGCCAGCAGCGTAGGTGGCCCTGGCACCGGGGAGCTGTTTTTT; CDR3aa: CASSVGGPGTGELFF
j_gene: TRBJ1-1; abundance: NA; v_gene: TRBV7-9; d_gene: NA; CDR3nt: TGTGCCAGCAGCTTCGACAGGTCGACTGAAGCTTTCTTT; CDR3aa: CASSFDRSTEAFF
j_gene: TRBJ1-1; abundance: NA; v_gene: TRBV28; d_gene: NA; CDR3nt: TGTGCCAGCAGTTTCTCCGGACTCCTGTTTGAAGCTTTCTTT; CDR3aa: CASSFSGLLFEAFF
j_gene: TRBJ1-2; abundance: NA; v_gene: TRBV30; d_gene: TRBD1; CDR3nt: TGTGCCTGGAGTCACAAGGGGGCCGACTATGGCTACACCTTC; CDR3aa: CAWSHKGADYGYTF
j_gene: TRBJ1-4; abundance: few; v_gene: TRBV5-1; d_gene: TRBD1; CDR3nt: TGCGCCAGCAGCCCGGCCGGGACAGGGTCTGAAAAACTGTTTTTT; CDR3aa: CASSPAGTGSEKLFF
j_gene: TRBJ2-2; abundance: once; v_gene: TRBV12-5; d_gene: TRBD2; CDR3nt: TGTGCTAGTGGTTTGACTAGCGGGGGTACCGGGGAGCTGTTTTTT; CDR3aa: CASGLTSGGTGELFF
j_gene: TRBJ2-1; abundance: NA; v_gene: TRBV14; d_gene: NA; CDR3nt: TGTGCCAGCAGCCAAGTGGCGGGGAGCTCCTACAATGAGCAGTTCTTC; CDR3aa: CASSQVAGSSYNEQFF
j_gene: TRBJ1-1; abundance: NA; v_gene: TRBV6-1; d_gene: TRBD1; CDR3nt: TGTGCCAGCAGTAAAACAGGGGCCCTAGAGACTGAAGCTTTCTTT; CDR3aa: CASSKTGALETEAFF
j_gene: TRBJ2-1; abundance: NA; v_gene: TRBV7-2; d_gene: NA; CDR3nt: TGTGCCAGCAGCTTAGGGGGGGTTGAGTTCTTC; CDR3aa: CASSLGGVEFF
j_gene: TRBJ1-2; abundance: NA; v_gene: TRBV4-1; d_gene: NA; CDR3nt: TGCGCCAGCAGCCCAACCCGAGGCGAATATGGCTACACCTTC; CDR3aa: CASSPTRGEYGYTF
j_gene: TRBJ2-2; abundance: NA; v_gene: TRBV7-2; d_gene: TRBD1; CDR3nt: TGTGCCAGCAGTCCGACAGGGGGGACCGGGGAGCTGTTTTTT; CDR3aa: CASSPTGGTGELFF
j_gene: TRBJ2-5; abundance: NA; v_gene: TRBV25-1; d_gene: TRBD1; CDR3nt: TGTGCCAGCAGTGGCGGGACAGGTGATCAAGAGACCCAGTACTTC; CDR3aa: CASSGGTGDQETQYF
j_gene: TRBJ2-7; abundance: NA; v_gene: TRBV15; d_gene: NA; CDR3nt: TGTGCCACCAGCCTTCCTGGGACACACTCCTACGAGCAGTACTTC; CDR3aa: CATSLPGTHSYEQYF
j_gene: TRBJ1-1; abundance: NA; v_gene: TRBV6-1; d_gene: NA; CDR3nt: TGTGCCAGCAGTGAGGACACTACGAACACTGAAGCTTTCTTT; CDR3aa: CASSEDTTNTEAFF
j_gene: TRBJ1-1; abundance: NA; v_gene: TRBV4-1; d_gene: TRBD1; CDR3nt: TGCGCCAGCAGCCAAGACGGGTCAGGGGGGAACACTGAAGCTTTCTTT; CDR3aa: CASSQDGSGGNTEAFF
j_gene: TRBJ1-4; abundance: NA; v_gene: TRBV30; d_gene: NA; CDR3nt: TGTGCCTGGAGTCCTGACTTAAAGGTGACTAATGAAAAACTGTTTTTT; CDR3aa: CAWSPDLKVTNEKLFF
j_gene: TRBJ1-1; abundance: NA; v_gene: TRBV10-2; d_gene: TRBD1; CDR3nt: TGCGCCAGCAGCCCGGGACAGCAGAACACTGAAGCTTTCTTT; CDR3aa: CASSPGQQNTEAFF